The sequence of this T cell receptor (beta chain) was determined in a study of blood T cell repertoires in COVID-19. The length of the CDR3 is 13 residues. V was shortened by 3 bases and J by 7 bases, with 14 bases between the two germline ends. Germline V gene sequence: CDR1 SGHDT, CDR2 YYEEEE. This table comes from immunoSEQ multiplex PCR, and its TCRdb copy is limited to in-frame clones, with some not included. Of around 300,000 clones in the sample, approximately 90% were seen once. The V and J genes are TRBV5-6 and TRBJ2-7, with a tentative D call TRBD2 (5 bases). This TCR came from a woman aged 45 to 65 with COVID-19, enrolled during active disease. The specimen was peripheral blood. The CDR3, as DNA: TGTGCCAGCAGCTACCAGAGGGTTGGGGAGCAGTACTTC. Its protein product is CASSYQRVGEQYF.